This TCR beta chain stems from a study of cytotoxic CD8 clonotypes in ibrutinib-treated CLL. The overall study: Response samples were taken after a median around 13 months of treatment, range 6 to 36.

Method: immunoSEQ multiplex PCR; TCRdb's copy keeps in-frame clones and lacks some. The data show roughly 200,000 clones, with roughly 72% seen just once and 10% to 15% held by the top ten. Findings of the study overall: Clonality went up at ibrutinib response and then declined back toward baseline at progression. The study found baseline clonality above age-matched healthy donors, tracking circulating CD8+ T-cell counts. Public clonotypes occurred uncommonly; on treatment, they contracted or remained stable.

This clone was observed once. The antigen is unknown. This specimen consisted of PBMCs, obtained after 24 months of ibrutinib treatment. The source is a human donor with chronic lymphocytic leukemia.

The DNA for the CDR3 is TGTGCCAGCAGTGTGAGACAAGTCTATGGCTACACCTTC. Translated: CASSVRQVYGYTF. This rearrangement joins TRBV2 to TRBJ1-2, with D unclear. There are 13 residues in the CDR3. Trimming left V 4 bases short and J 4 bases short, with 10 bases between. Per the germline V gene, CDR1 is SNHLY and CDR2 is FYNNEI. The complete variable domain, with remaining parts taken from reference TRBV2 and TRBJ1-2, reads EPEVTQTPSHQVTQMGQEVILRCVPISNHLYFYWYRQILGQKVEFLVSFYNNEISEKSEIFDDQFSVERPDGSNFTLKIRSTKLEDSAMYFCASSVRQVYGYTFGSGTRLTVV.